Listed below are T cell receptor beta chains from one sample, sequenced in a study of blood T cell repertoires in COVID-19. Only in-frame clones appear in the TCRdb table, and some are missing; sequencing was by immunoSEQ multiplex PCR. The table shows more than 450,000 clones, with approximately 86% occurring only once. Sequencing was performed on PBMCs or T cells enriched from blood (not recorded which). These receptors originate from a woman under 30 who had recovered from COVID-19. CDR3s include the opening cysteine and the closing phenylalanine or tryptophan. Each record gives: clone size, J gene, D gene, V gene, CDR3 protein, CDR3 DNA. D genes are given only for firm matches. Some rows mark clone size as missing; the rest say once, few, many or name a class of expanded clone.

abundance: NA; j_gene: TRBJ1-2; d_gene: NA; v_gene: TRBV30; CDR3aa: CAWSRGGSNYGYTF; CDR3nt: TGTGCCTGGAGTCGGGGAGGATCTAACTATGGCTACACCTTC
abundance: NA; j_gene: TRBJ2-7; d_gene: TRBD1; v_gene: TRBV19; CDR3aa: CASSIAPGTAYEQYF; CDR3nt: TGTGCCAGTAGTATAGCCCCCGGGACAGCCTACGAGCAGTACTTC
abundance: NA; j_gene: TRBJ2-7; d_gene: TRBD1; v_gene: TRBV28; CDR3aa: CASRRQGADEQYF; CDR3nt: TGTGCCAGCAGAAGACAGGGGGCGGACGAGCAGTACTTC
abundance: NA; j_gene: TRBJ1-1; d_gene: TRBD1; v_gene: TRBV19; CDR3aa: CASSIHTQTGGTEAFF; CDR3nt: TGTGCCAGTAGTATACACACCCAGACAGGGGGCACTGAAGCTTTCTTT
abundance: once; j_gene: TRBJ2-2; d_gene: TRBD1; v_gene: TRBV29-1; CDR3aa: CSVGQGANTGELFF; CDR3nt: TGCAGCGTCGGACAGGGGGCCAACACCGGGGAGCTGTTTTTT
abundance: NA; j_gene: TRBJ1-1; d_gene: NA; v_gene: TRBV2; CDR3aa: CASSPQDRLNTEAFF; CDR3nt: TGTGCCAGCAGTCCCCAGGACAGATTGAACACTGAAGCTTTCTTT
abundance: NA; j_gene: TRBJ1-1; d_gene: NA; v_gene: TRBV29-1; CDR3aa: CSQRVGVEAFF; CDR3nt: TGCAGCCAAAGGGTAGGGGTTGAAGCTTTCTTT
abundance: NA; j_gene: TRBJ2-7; d_gene: NA; v_gene: TRBV19; CDR3aa: CASSMGGGQLYEQYF; CDR3nt: TGTGCCAGTAGTATGGGTGGAGGACAGCTCTACGAGCAGTACTTC
abundance: few; j_gene: TRBJ2-1; d_gene: NA; v_gene: TRBV11-2; CDR3aa: CASSLVRGNKNEQFF; CDR3nt: TGTGCCAGCAGCTTAGTGAGGGGGAATAAAAATGAGCAGTTCTTC
abundance: NA; j_gene: TRBJ1-3; d_gene: TRBD1; v_gene: TRBV5-1; CDR3aa: CASRKGAGENTIYF; CDR3nt: TGCGCCAGCCGGAAGGGGGCCGGGGAAAACACCATATATTTT
abundance: NA; j_gene: TRBJ1-5; d_gene: NA; v_gene: TRBV4-1; CDR3aa: CASSLDPGGNQPQHF; CDR3nt: TGCGCCAGCAGCCTGGATCCGGGAGGGAATCAGCCCCAGCATTTT
abundance: NA; j_gene: TRBJ2-2; d_gene: NA; v_gene: TRBV29-1; CDR3aa: CSAVRDFSTGELFF; CDR3nt: TGCAGCGCTGTCCGGGACTTCTCCACCGGGGAGCTGTTTTTT
abundance: NA; j_gene: TRBJ2-3; d_gene: TRBD2; v_gene: TRBV12-5; CDR3aa: CASVRAGATDTQYF; CDR3nt: TGTGCTAGTGTGCGAGCGGGGGCGACAGATACGCAGTATTTT
abundance: NA; j_gene: TRBJ1-1; d_gene: TRBD1; v_gene: TRBV6-5; CDR3aa: CASIGAGQGGKAFF; CDR3nt: TGTGCCAGCATCGGGGCGGGACAGGGGGGGAAAGCTTTCTTT
abundance: NA; j_gene: TRBJ2-3; d_gene: TRBD2; v_gene: TRBV28; CDR3aa: CASSLGLTSGVTDTQYF; CDR3nt: TGTGCCAGCAGTTTAGGCCTGACTAGCGGGGTTACAGATACGCAGTATTTT
abundance: NA; j_gene: TRBJ1-1; d_gene: NA; v_gene: TRBV5-4; CDR3aa: CASNTRQGWDTEAFF; CDR3nt: TGTGCCAGCAACACCCGCCAGGGGTGGGACACTGAAGCTTTCTTT
abundance: NA; j_gene: TRBJ1-1; d_gene: NA; v_gene: TRBV6-5; CDR3aa: CAAYRQGLDTEAFF; CDR3nt: TGTGCCGCATACCGCCAGGGGTTGGACACTGAAGCTTTCTTT
abundance: once; j_gene: TRBJ2-7; d_gene: NA; v_gene: TRBV10-2; CDR3aa: CASNGQGLSYEQYF; CDR3nt: TGCGCCAGCAATGGCCAGGGCCTATCCTACGAGCAGTACTTC
abundance: NA; j_gene: TRBJ2-7; d_gene: NA; v_gene: TRBV11-2; CDR3aa: CASSPWAQSSYEQYF; CDR3nt: TGTGCCAGCAGCCCATGGGCCCAGAGCTCCTACGAGCAGTACTTC
abundance: NA; j_gene: TRBJ2-7; d_gene: TRBD2; v_gene: TRBV6-5; CDR3aa: CASSYTGSGGEQYF; CDR3nt: TGTGCCAGCAGTTACACCGGCTCGGGAGGCGAGCAGTACTTC
abundance: NA; j_gene: TRBJ1-5; d_gene: NA; v_gene: TRBV24-1; CDR3aa: CATSDFGSSGGNQPQHF; CDR3nt: TGTGCCACCAGTGATTTTGGGTCTTCTGGAGGCAATCAGCCCCAGCATTTT
abundance: NA; j_gene: TRBJ2-7; d_gene: TRBD2; v_gene: TRBV5-3; CDR3aa: CARSSSSGASYEQYF; CDR3nt: TGTGCCAGAAGCTCTTCTAGCGGGGCGTCCTACGAGCAGTACTTC
abundance: NA; j_gene: TRBJ1-1; d_gene: NA; v_gene: TRBV15; CDR3aa: CATCEGGRKNTEAFF; CDR3nt: TGTGCCACCTGTGAGGGGGGGCGCAAGAACACTGAAGCTTTCTTT
abundance: NA; j_gene: TRBJ1-2; d_gene: NA; v_gene: TRBV19; CDR3aa: CASTFVGEEDGYTF; CDR3nt: TGTGCCAGTACCTTCGTGGGGGAGGAAGATGGCTACACCTTC
abundance: NA; j_gene: TRBJ1-6; d_gene: NA; v_gene: TRBV27; CDR3aa: CASRWQGDSPLHF; CDR3nt: TGTGCCAGCCGTTGGCAAGGGGATTCACCCCTCCACTTT
abundance: NA; j_gene: TRBJ2-2; d_gene: NA; v_gene: TRBV20-1; CDR3aa: CSMSVTGELFF; CDR3nt: TGCAGTATGTCGGTCACCGGGGAGCTGTTTTTT
abundance: NA; j_gene: TRBJ1-3; d_gene: NA; v_gene: TRBV4-1; CDR3aa: CASSHTGVSGNTIYF; CDR3nt: TGCGCCAGCAGCCATACGGGGGTCTCTGGAAACACCATATATTTT
abundance: NA; j_gene: TRBJ1-3; d_gene: NA; v_gene: TRBV5-1; CDR3aa: CASSPQGGLGNTIYF; CDR3nt: TGCGCCAGCAGCCCCCAGGGTGGTCTAGGAAACACCATATATTTT
abundance: NA; j_gene: TRBJ1-2; d_gene: NA; v_gene: TRBV9; CDR3aa: CASSVGAGDYGYTF; CDR3nt: TGTGCCAGCAGCGTGGGGGCAGGAGACTATGGCTACACCTTC
abundance: once; j_gene: TRBJ2-7; d_gene: TRBD2; v_gene: TRBV4-2; CDR3aa: CASSHLRGGEQYF; CDR3nt: TGTGCCAGCAGCCACCTTCGGGGGGGAGAGCAGTACTTC
abundance: NA; j_gene: TRBJ2-6; d_gene: NA; v_gene: TRBV25-1; CDR3aa: CASSTRQRSNVLTF; CDR3nt: TGTGCCAGCAGCACTCGACAGAGATCCAACGTCCTGACTTTC
abundance: NA; j_gene: TRBJ1-6; d_gene: TRBD1; v_gene: TRBV2; CDR3aa: CASNRDRGSYNSPLHF; CDR3nt: TGTGCCAGCAACCGGGACAGGGGTTCCTATAATTCACCCCTCCACTTT
abundance: NA; j_gene: TRBJ1-6; d_gene: NA; v_gene: TRBV3-1/TRBV3-2; CDR3aa: CASSQEVEVTNSPLHF; CDR3nt: TGTGCCAGCAGCCAAGAAGTAGAGGTCACAAATTCACCCCTCCACTTT
abundance: NA; j_gene: TRBJ2-3; d_gene: NA; v_gene: TRBV10-3; CDR3aa: CATRGRQGRSDTQYF; CDR3nt: TGTGCCACTCGGGGGAGACAGGGAAGGTCAGATACGCAGTATTTT
abundance: NA; j_gene: TRBJ1-2; d_gene: TRBD1; v_gene: TRBV18; CDR3aa: CASSPSRLTATGGGGYTF; CDR3nt: TGTGCCAGCTCCCCGTCACGGCTAACAGCCACAGGGGGAGGAGGCTACACCTTC
abundance: once; j_gene: TRBJ2-7; d_gene: NA; v_gene: TRBV11-2; CDR3aa: CASSFTRQALRRSSYEQYF; CDR3nt: TGTGCCAGCAGCTTTACCCGACAAGCCCTCAGGAGGAGCTCCTACGAGCAGTACTTC